The 16 T cell receptor beta chains below all came from one sample that was sequenced in a study of shared clonotypes between healthy human individuals (dated by TCRdb to 2019 to 2021). Library construction relied on the immunoSEQ multiplex PCR assay. Imported from immuneACCESS, the table was reduced by TCRdb to in-frame sequences with V and J called. These copies leave out some clones; in studies compared against another copy, an unresolved V gene accounts for under half, and the cause of the remainder is not known. The table for this sample lists around 1.6 million clones; 95% to 99% of them were counted only once. The ten largest clones represent around 0.45% of the sample. What was sequenced was naive CD4+ T cells sorted from blood. The cell subset or site tag for this specimen amounts to: CD45RA+ positively selected. The receptors derive from a young man in good health.

The chain is built from TRBV18 and TRBJ2-7; tentative D call: TRBD1 (6 bases). The germline V and J ends were trimmed by 6 bases and 2 bases, with 14 bases remaining between them. The CDR3 runs to 14 residues. CDR1 and CDR2 from the germline V gene are KGHSH and LQKENI. As DNA, the CDR3 is TGTGCCAGCTCCAGGGGAGCGCAAACCTACGAGCAGTACTTC. Protein product: CASSRGAQTYEQYF.

The rearrangement joins TRBV7-2 to TRBJ1-2, with 8 bases fitting TRBD1. The germline V gene has CDR1 SGHTA and CDR2 FQGNSA. Trimming took 8 bases from V and 3 from J; bases not matched to a gene: 5. The CDR3 has 13 amino acids. CDR3: CASAGGSYYGYTF. The CDR3 coding sequence is TGTGCCAGCGCAGGGGGCTCGTACTATGGCTACACCTTC.

This chain joins TRBV6-1 and TRBJ1-1; D perhaps matches TRBD1 (5 bases). V was trimmed by 4 bases and J by 5 bases, leaving 11 bases between them. Germline V gene data show CDR1 as MNHNS and CDR2 as SASEGT. The CDR3 totals 13 residues. CDR3 protein: CASSVWSGTEAFF. The CDR3 DNA reads TGTGCCAGCAGTGTGTGGTCAGGGACTGAAGCTTTCTTT.

The chain combines TRBV5-5 with TRBJ2-1, with 9 bases matching TRBD1. J gave up 6 bases and V 9 bases, and 7 bases lay outside the gene matches. The CDR3 is 13 amino acids. In germline, CDR1 is SGHKS, CDR2 YYEKEE (reference sequence). The chain's CDR3 is CATQQTGGNEQFF. CDR3 DNA sequence: TGTGCCACCCAGCAGACAGGGGGCAATGAGCAGTTCTTC.

J is TRBJ2-4 and V is TRBV15; D possibly corresponds to TRBD2 (6 bases). Germline CDR1 LNHNV, CDR2 YYDKDF (reference sequence). Trimming took 5 bases from V and 4 from J, leaving 12 bases between them. The CDR3 is made up of 14 amino acids. The CDR3 nucleotides are TGTGCCACCAGCCCTAGACTAGATAAAAACATTCAGTACTTC. This translates into CATSPRLDKNIQYF.

CDR3 nucleotides: TGTGCCAGCAGCTTAACGCAGGGACAGGCCCTCTGGCAGCCCCAGCATTTT. It is translated as CASSLTQGQALWQPQHF. The rearrangement links TRBV7-8 to TRBJ1-5; 8 bases match TRBD1. The CDR3 is 17 residues long. CDR1 SGHVS and CDR2 FQNEAQ come from the germline V gene. V shed 2 bases and J 7 bases; nucleotides not matched to a gene: 13.

J is TRBJ2-3 and V is TRBV5-1; 7 positions agree with TRBD2. The CDR3 is 14 amino acids. Germline V lookup: CDR1 SGHRS, CDR2 YFSETQ. V dropped 4 bases and J dropped 2; count of bases not matched to a gene: 4. The CDR3 reads CASSKSGVTDTQYF. CDR3 DNA sequence: TGCGCCAGCAGCAAAAGCGGGGTCACAGATACGCAGTATTTT.

This chain uses TRBV2 with TRBJ2-6, with TRBD1 identical over 12 bases. Germline-derived CDR1 and CDR2 are SNHLY and FYNNEI. The CDR3 loop spans 17 amino acids. V was pared by 11 bases and J by 4 bases, with 12 bases of the junction left unmatched. CDR3 sequence reads: CAGRRDRGREGANVLTF. CDR3 coding DNA: TGTGCCGGCCGCCGGGACAGGGGGCGAGAAGGGGCCAACGTCCTGACTTTC.

The chain recombines TRBV7-9 with TRBJ2-3, with 7 bases aligning to TRBD2. This CDR3 is 14 amino acids long. V shed 5 bases and J 5 bases; nucleotides not matched to a gene: 7. Germline CDR1 reads SEHNR; CDR2 reads FQNEAQ (reference sequence). CDR3 residues: CASSPRGGRDTQYF. The CDR3 bases are TGTGCCAGCAGCCCGCGGGGCGGGAGAGATACGCAGTATTTT. The whole variable domain, filled in from reference TRBV7-9 and TRBJ2-3, reads DTGVSQNPRHKITKRGQNVTFRCDPISEHNRLYWYRQTLGQGPEFLTYFQNEAQLEKSRLLSDRFSAERPKGSFSTLEIQRTEQGDSAMYLCASSPRGGRDTQYFGPGTRLTVL.

The chain recombines TRBV30 with TRBJ2-7; TRBD1 matches at 8 bases. V lost 1 base to trimming and J lost 2 bases; unmatched junction nucleotides: 7. The CDR3 length is 15 residues. Germline CDR1 reads GTSNPN; CDR2 reads SVGIG (reference sequence). CDR3 bases: TGTGCCTGGAGTGGCCGACAGGGGACTGCCTACGAGCAGTACTTC. Protein sequence: CAWSGRQGTAYEQYF.

The chain carries TRBV2 and TRBJ1-2; 8 positions match TRBD1. V was pared by 7 bases and J by 5 bases, with 9 bases of the junction left unmatched. The CDR3 extends over 14 amino acids. Germline V gives CDR1 SNHLY, CDR2 FYNNEI. CDR3 amino acids: CASTTTGQGYGYTF. The DNA of the CDR3 is TGTGCCAGCACGACTACCGGACAGGGTTATGGCTACACCTTC.

The V and J genes are TRBV19 and TRBJ2-7; D remains ambiguous. The V end lost 3 bases, the J end lost 1 base, and 7 bases lay between the germline ends. The CDR3 spans 13 residues. Germline assignment: CDR1 LNHDA and CDR2 SQIVND (reference sequence). CDR3 sequence reads: CASSITDSYEQYF. CDR3 sequence (DNA): TGTGCCAGTAGTATCACAGATTCCTACGAGCAGTACTTC.

The CDR3 region is CASSLSSGVLGEQYF. The CDR3 DNA is TGTGCCAGCAGTTTATCGAGTGGCGTCCTGGGGGAGCAGTACTTC. The V gene is TRBV27, the J gene TRBJ2-7; unclear D gene. CDR3 length equals 15 residues. Germline V gives CDR1 MNHEY, CDR2 SMNVEV (reference sequence). V dropped 0 bases and J dropped 7 bases, with 16 bases sitting between them.

The gene calls are TRBV29-1 and TRBJ2-3, with 11 bases matching TRBD2. The length of the CDR3 is 14 residues. V dropped 4 bases and J dropped 2; count of bases not matched to a gene: 2. Per the germline V gene, CDR1 is SQVTM and CDR2 is ANQGSEA. This CDR3 reads CSVVTSGDTDTQYF. The CDR3 DNA follows: TGCAGCGTTGTGACTAGCGGGGACACAGATACGCAGTATTTT.

The chain has TRBV18 and TRBJ1-4, with 7 bases matching TRBD1. Germline values: CDR1 KGHSH, CDR2 LQKENI. Trimming removed 8 bases from V and 7 bases from J; junction bases left unmatched: 7. The CDR3 extends over 13 amino acids. CDR3 sequence (DNA): TGTGCCAGCACCGACAGGGCTAGTGAAAAACTGTTTTTT. This codes for CASTDRASEKLFF.

The chain links TRBV27 to TRBJ2-7, with D unresolved. V was shortened by 3 bases and J by 2 bases, with 11 bases between the two germline ends. The CDR3 extends over 14 amino acids. Per the germline V gene, CDR1 is MNHEY and CDR2 is SMNVEV (reference sequence). DNA for the CDR3: TGTGCCAGCAGTTTGCTAGGAGAAACCTACGAGCAGTACTTC. Translating gives CASSLLGETYEQYF.